This record looks at one TCR beta chain sequence and its context. Its specificity is unknown. These data originate in a study of T cell responses to AZD1222 COVID-19 vaccine. Only in-frame clones appear in the TCRdb table, and some are missing; sequencing was by immunoSEQ multiplex PCR. The table includes some 170,000 clones, 90% to 95% detected once. CDR3 length: 15 amino acids. V lost 0 bases and J lost 4, with 11 bases in between. Germline CDR1 and CDR2: MNHEY and SVGAGI. Study-wide results and caveats: Increased Spike-specific TCR breadth and depth were observed after two AZD1222 doses.

Analysis merged second doses at about 4 or about 12 weeks. Sequenced here: peripheral blood, sampled 28 days after the second AZD1222 dose. J is TRBJ2-3 and V is TRBV6-5; D remains ambiguous. The TCR was taken from an adult who received the AZD1222 COVID-19 vaccine. DNA for the CDR3: TGTGCCAGCAGTTACTCGACAATTGGGTCAGATACGCAGTATTTT. It translates to CASSYSTIGSDTQYF.